Each of the 29 T cell receptor beta chains below was sequenced from the same sample in a study of T cell responses to AZD1222 COVID-19 vaccine. Produced via immunoSEQ multiplex PCR; TCRdb's table is partial and in-frame only. This table holds 120,000 to 150,000 clones, around nine tenths found once. The material sequenced was peripheral blood, taken on day 0 of AZD1222 vaccination. Receptors were obtained from an adult in good health.

This chain uses TRBV12-3 or TRBV12-4 with TRBJ1-1, with D uncertain. V lost 3 bases and J 6 bases, leaving 5 bases between the germline ends. This CDR3 has 11 residues. CDR3 in DNA: TGTGCCAGCAGTTTTGACGCTGAAGCTTTCTTT. It translates to CASSFDAEAFF.

The rearrangement uses TRBV19 and TRBJ1-1; a possible D gene is TRBD1 (5 bases). Between the trimmed V and J ends, which lost 0 bases and 5 bases, there was a span of 7 bases. This CDR3 has 13 residues. Germline V gene lookup returns CDR1 LNHDA and CDR2 SQIVND (reference sequence). CDR3 residues: CASSIDWGTEAFF. CDR3 in DNA: TGTGCCAGTAGTATAGATTGGGGGACTGAAGCTTTCTTT.

The chain is built from TRBV18 and TRBJ2-1, with TRBD1 matching 9 bases. Trimming cost V 3 bases and J 8 bases; bases outside gene matches: 5. CDR3 size: 14 residues. Germline CDR1 KGHSH, CDR2 LQKENI. The CDR3 region is CASSPRTGEDEQFF. Written as DNA, the CDR3 is TGTGCCAGCTCACCTAGGACAGGGGAGGATGAGCAGTTCTTC.

The chain carries TRBV7-8 and TRBJ2-1; tentative D call: TRBD2 (6 bases). V was clipped by 4 bases and J by 7 bases, with 17 bases between them. CDR1 is SGHVS and CDR2 is FQNEAQ in the germline V gene. CDR3 size: 15 residues. DNA of the CDR3: TGTGCCAGCAGCTACGGGGGTGAGATGGGAAATGAGCAGTTCTTC. Amino acids: CASSYGGEMGNEQFF. The complete variable domain, with remaining parts taken from reference TRBV7-8 and TRBJ2-1, reads GAGVSQSPRYKVAKRGQDVALRCDPISGHVSLFWYQQALGQGPEFLTYFQNEAQLDKSGLPSDRFFAERPEGSVSTLKIQRTQQEDSAVYLCASSYGGEMGNEQFFGPGTRLTVL.

The V and J genes are TRBV5-1 and TRBJ1-2, with a tentative D call TRBD1 (5 bases). The V gene lost 0 bases and the J gene lost 4 bases, with 13 bases spanning the gap. Germline V gene lookup returns CDR1 SGHRS and CDR2 YFSETQ. The CDR3 has 15 residues. The CDR3 sequence: CASSLEGSGGYGYTF. The CDR3 nucleotides read TGCGCCAGCAGCTTGGAGGGGTCCGGCGGCTATGGCTACACCTTC.

In this sample, this clone turned up a few times. V is TRBV3-1 (or the pseudogene TRBV3-2) and J is TRBJ2-3; 8 bases fit TRBD2. Germline assignment: CDR1 LGHDT and CDR2 YNNKEL (reference sequence). The CDR3 is 16 amino acids. J lost 3 bases, V lost 1 base, and 6 bases had no gene match. The CDR3 sequence: CASSQGLSGETDTQYF. For the CDR3, the DNA is TGTGCCAGCAGCCAAGGACTTAGCGGGGAGACAGATACGCAGTATTTT.

The V gene is TRBV6-2 or TRBV6-3, the J gene TRBJ1-1; no clear D. The V gene lost 6 bases and the J gene lost 4 bases, with 6 bases spanning the gap. CDR3 length equals 11 residues. Germline V CDR1 and CDR2: MNHEY, SVGEGT. CDR3 sequence (DNA): TGTGCCAGCAGCATAACCACTGAAGCTTTCTTT. As protein: CASSITTEAFF.

This sequence joins TRBV5-1 and TRBJ2-3; tentatively, D is TRBD2 (5 bases). The CDR3 is made up of 17 amino acids. Germline loops: CDR1 SGHRS, CDR2 YFSETQ. The ends were cut back, 6 bases at V and 2 bases at J, with 22 bases in the middle. CDR3: CASTLGLGGPFTDTQYF. As DNA, the CDR3 is TGCGCCAGCACCCTCGGGCTTGGCGGGCCCTTCACAGATACGCAGTATTTT.

The CDR3 protein is CASSPGEPDTQYF. CDR3 nucleotide sequence: TGTGCCAGCAGCCCCGGGGAGCCAGATACGCAGTATTTT. This chain uses TRBV11-3 with TRBJ2-3; a possible D gene is TRBD2 (5 bases). Germline loops: CDR1 SGHNT, CDR2 YENEEA. Deletions cut 5 bases from V and 4 bases from J, with 10 bases between. The CDR3 has 13 residues.

The chain carries TRBV7-9 and TRBJ1-5; possible D gene TRBD1, 5 bases. Trimming stripped 8 bases from V and 3 bases from J, with 11 bases between. The germline V gene encodes CDR1 SEHNR and CDR2 FQNEAQ (reference sequence). This CDR3 comprises 13 residues. The CDR3 coding sequence is TGTGCCAGCGCGTGGGGCGCCAATCAGCCCCAGCATTTT. The encoded protein is CASAWGANQPQHF.

This clone was found once. The gene calls are TRBV18 and TRBJ2-1; TRBD2 is a possible D gene (5 bases). Trimming removed 4 bases at V and 7 bases at J, with 17 bases between. The germline V gene encodes CDR1 KGHSH and CDR2 LQKENI. The CDR3 is 15 amino acids. CDR3: CASSRTGGTGNEQFF. In DNA, the CDR3 is TGTGCCAGCTCACGCACCGGAGGAACGGGGAATGAGCAGTTCTTC.

The V and J genes are TRBV6-2 or TRBV6-3 and TRBJ1-1, with a weak D call TRBD1 (5 bases). This CDR3 contains 15 residues. Trimming stripped 2 bases from V and 2 bases from J, with 12 bases between. Germline assignment: CDR1 MNHEY and CDR2 SVGEGT. CDR3 sequence: CASSYPREFNTEAFF. The CDR3 DNA reads as TGTGCCAGCAGTTACCCCAGGGAGTTCAACACTGAAGCTTTCTTT.

V usage is TRBV28 and J usage is TRBJ1-3; 7 nucleotides line up with TRBD1. The V gene's germline CDR1 is MDHEN and CDR2 SYDVKM. Trimming took 5 bases from V and 4 from J; bases not matched to a gene: 14. This CDR3 has 17 residues. The CDR3 loop reads CASSAAGGQIFGNTIYF. CDR3 DNA: TGTGCCAGCAGTGCAGCAGGGGGGCAAATTTTCGGAAACACCATATATTTT.

The rearrangement uses TRBV7-8 and TRBJ1-5, with D maybe TRBD1 (5 bases). The CDR3 length is 14 residues. The germline V gene encodes CDR1 SGHVS and CDR2 FQNEAQ. V gave up 7 bases and J gave up 7 bases, with 17 bases separating them. The CDR3: CASTAGGFGQPQHF. CDR3 DNA sequence: TGTGCCAGCACCGCGGGGGGATTCGGGCAGCCCCAGCATTTT.

This chain links TRBV7-6 with TRBJ2-3, with TRBD2 identical over 8 bases. Germline V gene data show CDR1 as SGHVS and CDR2 as FNYEAQ. The CDR3 runs to 16 residues. V dropped 5 bases and J dropped 2; count of bases not matched to a gene: 9. DNA for the CDR3: TGTGCCAGCAGCCGGATAGCGGGGCCCGTCACAGATACGCAGTATTTT. Protein product: CASSRIAGPVTDTQYF.

The rearrangement uses TRBV5-1 and TRBJ1-1; no reliable D call. CDR3 length equals 17 residues. V lost 0 bases to trimming and J lost 4 bases, with 19 bases between them. The germline CDR1 and CDR2 sequences are SGHRS and YFSETQ. CDR3 sequence reads: CASSLAPSSGWGTEAFF. The CDR3 DNA is TGCGCCAGCAGCTTGGCGCCCTCTTCGGGATGGGGCACTGAAGCTTTCTTT.

The V gene is TRBV4-2, the J gene TRBJ2-1, with 8 bases fitting TRBD2. With 1 base clipped from V and 5 bases from J, the junction kept 4 bases outside the gene matches. Germline CDR1 and CDR2: LGHNA and YNFKEQ. This CDR3 spans 15 amino acids. The CDR3 DNA reads TGTGCCAGCAGCCAAGGGGGACTAGGGCACAATGAGCAGTTCTTC. Residues: CASSQGGLGHNEQFF.

This clone appeared a single time. The gene calls are TRBV20-1 and TRBJ2-7; no reliable D call. The CDR3 consists of 11 residues. The germline gives CDR1 DFQATT, CDR2 SNEGSKA (reference sequence). Trimming removed 5 bases at V and 5 bases at J, with 10 bases between. Here the CDR3 DNA reads TGCAGTGCTGCCCGTGGGGACGAGCAGTACTTC. It specifies CSAARGDEQYF.

This chain joins TRBV5-1 and TRBJ1-1, with D tentatively TRBD1 (5 bases). V was trimmed by 2 bases and J by 5 bases, leaving 10 bases between them. In germline, CDR1 is SGHRS, CDR2 YFSETQ. This CDR3 has 13 residues. This chain's CDR3 is CASSFDGGTEAFF. CDR3 nucleotide sequence: TGCGCCAGCAGCTTCGACGGGGGGACTGAAGCTTTCTTT.

CDR3 in amino acids: CASSLGLAGTGELFF. CDR3 nucleotide sequence: TGTGCCAGCAGCTTAGGACTAGCGGGCACCGGGGAGCTGTTTTTT. This sequence joins TRBV7-6 and TRBJ2-2; 10 positions match TRBD2. The CDR3 runs to 15 residues. Germline CDR1 and CDR2: SGHVS and FNYEAQ. The V gene end was trimmed by 1 base and the J gene end by 4 bases; junction bases not matched to a gene: 0.

The CDR3 region is CASDRGNTIYF. The CDR3 bases are TGTGCCAGCGACAGGGGAAACACCATATATTTT. The J gene is TRBJ1-3, the V gene TRBV28; weak D call: TRBD1 (6 bases). Trimming took off 8 bases at V and 4 bases at J, with 6 bases between the two ends. The CDR3 covers 11 residues. Germline assignment: CDR1 MDHEN and CDR2 SYDVKM.

J is TRBJ2-3 and V is TRBV28; 9 bases are shared with TRBD1. The V gene's germline CDR1 is MDHEN and CDR2 SYDVKM. Losses at the gene ends were 7 bases for V and 1 base for J; bases not matched to a gene: 9. The CDR3 has 16 amino acids. The CDR3 loop reads CASKMWGDRGTDTQYF. The CDR3 DNA sequence: TGTGCCAGCAAAATGTGGGGGGACAGGGGCACAGATACGCAGTATTTT.

The chain links TRBV5-3 to TRBJ1-5; D not resolved. TRBV5-3 is an ORF, and what it does is uncertain. The CDR3 consists of 17 residues. The V end lost 0 bases, the J end lost 0 bases, and 13 bases lay between the germline ends. CDR3 region: CARSLEGGDTSNQPQHF. The CDR3 DNA follows: TGTGCCAGAAGCTTGGAGGGTGGGGATACTAGCAATCAGCCCCAGCATTTT.

This clone is a singleton in its sample. This sequence joins TRBV28 and TRBJ1-6; TRBD1 is a possible D gene (5 bases). Trimming took 5 bases from V and 7 from J, leaving 18 bases between them. This CDR3 is 16 amino acids long. CDR1 is MDHEN, CDR2 SYDVKM, per germline. The CDR3 DNA sequence: TGTGCCAGCAGTGTTCCGGGACCGGGAACCAATTCACCCCTCCACTTT. Its protein is CASSVPGPGTNSPLHF.

The V and J genes are TRBV5-5 and TRBJ2-2, with 9 bases aligning to TRBD2. The germline V gene encodes CDR1 SGHKS and CDR2 YYEKEE (reference sequence). With V trimmed by 0 bases and J by 7 bases, 4 bases remained unmatched. This CDR3 is 15 amino acids long. The CDR3 coding sequence is TGTGCCAGCAGCTTGGCTGCGGGAGGGTACGGGGAGCTGTTTTTT. This sequence encodes CASSLAAGGYGELFF.

This chain joins TRBV29-1 and TRBJ1-5; D might be TRBD1 (6 bases). With 6 bases removed from V and 1 base from J, the gap between germline ends came to 10 bases. Germline CDR1 reads SQVTM; CDR2 reads ANQGSEA. The length of the CDR3 is 13 residues. The CDR3: CSVRGGSNQPQHF. The CDR3 DNA follows: TGCAGCGTAAGGGGGGGAAGCAATCAGCCCCAGCATTTT.

The gene calls are TRBV9 and TRBJ2-3; D ambiguous. Germline CDR1 is SGDLS and CDR2 is YYNGEE. V gave up 3 bases and J gave up 5 bases, with 7 bases separating them. The CDR3 is 12 residues long. The CDR3 coding sequence is TGTGCCAGCAGCGGGTACAGAGATACGCAGTATTTT. Its protein is CASSGYRDTQYF.

This chain connects TRBV4-1 to TRBJ2-5; 8 bases match TRBD2. The germline V gene has CDR1 MGHRA and CDR2 YSYEKL. The CDR3 has 15 residues. The junction had 4 bases not matched to a gene; V was cut back by 3 bases and J by 1 base. The CDR3 nucleotides read TGCGCCAGCAGCCACCCTACTAGCGGCCAAGAGACCCAGTACTTC. This encodes CASSHPTSGQETQYF.

The V and J genes are TRBV29-1 and TRBJ2-3; D remains ambiguous. The CDR3 sequence is 14 residues long. V dropped 3 bases and J dropped 0 bases, with 10 bases sitting between them. The germline V gene has CDR1 SQVTM and CDR2 ANQGSEA. The CDR3 region is CSVDTTTSTDTQYF. As DNA, the CDR3 is TGCAGCGTTGATACGACAACTAGCACAGATACGCAGTATTTT.